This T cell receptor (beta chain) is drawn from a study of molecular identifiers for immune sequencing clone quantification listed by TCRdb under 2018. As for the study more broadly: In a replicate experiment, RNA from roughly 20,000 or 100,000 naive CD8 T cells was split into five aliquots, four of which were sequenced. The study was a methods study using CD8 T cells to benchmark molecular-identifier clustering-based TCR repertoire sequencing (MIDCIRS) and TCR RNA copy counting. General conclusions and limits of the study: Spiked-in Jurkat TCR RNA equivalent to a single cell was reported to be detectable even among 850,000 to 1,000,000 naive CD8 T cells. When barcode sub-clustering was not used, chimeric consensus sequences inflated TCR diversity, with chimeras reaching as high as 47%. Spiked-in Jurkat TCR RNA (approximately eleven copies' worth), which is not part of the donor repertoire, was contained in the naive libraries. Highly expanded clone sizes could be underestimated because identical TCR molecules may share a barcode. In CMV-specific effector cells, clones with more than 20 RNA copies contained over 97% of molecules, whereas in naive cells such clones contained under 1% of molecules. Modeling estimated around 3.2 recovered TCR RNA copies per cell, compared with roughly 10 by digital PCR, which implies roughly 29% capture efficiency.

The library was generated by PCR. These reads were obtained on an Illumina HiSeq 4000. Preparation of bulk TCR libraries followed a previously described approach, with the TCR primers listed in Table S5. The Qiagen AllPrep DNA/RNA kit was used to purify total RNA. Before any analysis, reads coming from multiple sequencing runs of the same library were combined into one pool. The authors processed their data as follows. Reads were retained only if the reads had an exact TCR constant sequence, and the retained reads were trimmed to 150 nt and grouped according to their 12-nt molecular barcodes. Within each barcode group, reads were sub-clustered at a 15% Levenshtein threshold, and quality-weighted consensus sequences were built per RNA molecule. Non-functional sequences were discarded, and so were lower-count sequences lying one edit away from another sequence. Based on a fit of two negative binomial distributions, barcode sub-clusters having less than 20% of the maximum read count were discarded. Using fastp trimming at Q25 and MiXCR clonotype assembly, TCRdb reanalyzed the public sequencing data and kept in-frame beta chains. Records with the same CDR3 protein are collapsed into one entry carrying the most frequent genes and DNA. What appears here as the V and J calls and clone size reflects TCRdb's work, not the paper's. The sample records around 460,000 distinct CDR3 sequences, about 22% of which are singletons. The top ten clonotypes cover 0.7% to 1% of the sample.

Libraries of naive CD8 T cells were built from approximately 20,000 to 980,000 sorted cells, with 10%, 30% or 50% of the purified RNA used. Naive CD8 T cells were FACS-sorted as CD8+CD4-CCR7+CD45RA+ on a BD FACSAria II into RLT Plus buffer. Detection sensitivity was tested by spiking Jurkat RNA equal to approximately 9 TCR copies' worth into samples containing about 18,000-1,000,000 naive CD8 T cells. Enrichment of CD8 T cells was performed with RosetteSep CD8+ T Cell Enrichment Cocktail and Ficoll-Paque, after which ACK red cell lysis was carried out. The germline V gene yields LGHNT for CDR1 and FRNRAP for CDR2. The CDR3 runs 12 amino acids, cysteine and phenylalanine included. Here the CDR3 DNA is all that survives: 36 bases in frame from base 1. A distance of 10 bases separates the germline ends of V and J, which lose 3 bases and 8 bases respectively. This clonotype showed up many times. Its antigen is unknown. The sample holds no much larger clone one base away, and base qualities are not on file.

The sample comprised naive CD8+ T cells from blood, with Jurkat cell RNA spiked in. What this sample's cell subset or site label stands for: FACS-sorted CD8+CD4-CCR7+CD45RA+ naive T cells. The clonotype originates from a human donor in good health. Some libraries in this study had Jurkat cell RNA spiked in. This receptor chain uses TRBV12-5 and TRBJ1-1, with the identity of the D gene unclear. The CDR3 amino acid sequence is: CASGFHQTEAFF. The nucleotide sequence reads TGTGCTAGTGGTTTTCACCAGACCGAAGCTTTCTTT.